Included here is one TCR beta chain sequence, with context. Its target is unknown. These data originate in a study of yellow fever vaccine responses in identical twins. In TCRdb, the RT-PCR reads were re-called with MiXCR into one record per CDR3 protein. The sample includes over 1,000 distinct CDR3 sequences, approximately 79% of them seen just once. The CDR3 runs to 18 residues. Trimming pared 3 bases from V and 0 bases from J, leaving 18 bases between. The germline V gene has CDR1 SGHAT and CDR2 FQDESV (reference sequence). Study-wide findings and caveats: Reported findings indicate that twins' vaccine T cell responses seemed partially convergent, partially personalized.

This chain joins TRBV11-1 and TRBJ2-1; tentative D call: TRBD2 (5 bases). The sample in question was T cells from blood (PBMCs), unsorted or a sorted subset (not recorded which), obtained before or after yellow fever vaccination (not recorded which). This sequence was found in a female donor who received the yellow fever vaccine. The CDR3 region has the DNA TGTGCCAGCAGCTTGGGCTTTAGCGTTCAGAGCTCCTACAATGAGCAGTTCTTC. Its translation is CASSLGFSVQSSYNEQFF. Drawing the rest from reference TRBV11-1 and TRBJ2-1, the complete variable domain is EAEVAQSPRYKITEKSQAVAFWCDPISGHATLYWYRQILGQGPELLVQFQDESVVDDSQLPKDRFSAERLKGVDSTLKIQPAELGDSAMYLCASSLGFSVQSSYNEQFFGPGTRLTVL.